The 15 T cell receptor beta chains below were found in one sample sequenced in a study of shared clonotypes between healthy human individuals. Produced via immunoSEQ multiplex PCR; TCRdb's table is partial and in-frame only. The sample has 2 million to 2.5 million clones, 85% to 95% seen once. The sequenced material came from naive CD4+ T cells from PBMCs. Described subset: CD45RA+ positively selected. The receptors come from a young man in good health. Some clones in this sample may be carry-over from other donors' samples.

V is TRBV7-2 and J is TRBJ2-7; D possibly uses TRBD1 or TRBD2 (5 bases each). Germline CDR1 is SGHTA and CDR2 is FQGNSA. The CDR3 is 15 amino acids. V was trimmed by 5 bases and J by 0 bases, leaving 14 bases between them. The CDR3 DNA is TGTGCCAGCAGCGCCCAATCGGGACCCTCCTACGAGCAGTACTTC. Protein sequence: CASSAQSGPSYEQYF. Supplemented by reference TRBV7-2 and TRBJ2-7, the full variable domain reads GAGVSQSPSNKVTEKGKDVELRCDPISGHTALYWYRQSLGQGLEFLIYFQGNSAPDKSGLPSDRFSAERTGGSVSTLTIQRTQQEDSAVYLCASSAQSGPSYEQYFGPGTRLTVT.

This chain uses TRBV5-6 with TRBJ2-2; D is unresolved. The length of the CDR3 is 14 residues. CDR1 and CDR2 (germline): SGHDT, YYEEEE. V lost 0 bases and J lost 5, with 8 bases in between. CDR3 region: CASSLGEDTGELFF. Written as DNA, the CDR3 is TGTGCCAGCAGCTTGGGTGAGGATACCGGGGAGCTGTTTTTT. Supplemented by reference TRBV5-6 and TRBJ2-2, the full variable domain reads DAGVTQSPTHLIKTRGQQVTLRCSPKSGHDTVSWYQQALGQGPQFIFQYYEEEERQRGNFPDRFSGHQFPNYSSELNVNALLLGDSALYLCASSLGEDTGELFFGEGSRLTVL.

This sequence joins TRBV7-2 and TRBJ1-1, with no clear D. Trimming pared 4 bases from V and 0 bases from J, leaving 6 bases between. This CDR3 is 13 amino acids long. Germline V CDR1 and CDR2: SGHTA, FQGNSA. The CDR3 is CASSSTVNTEAFF. CDR3 DNA sequence: TGTGCCAGCAGCTCAACAGTGAACACTGAAGCTTTCTTT. Filled out from reference TRBV7-2 and TRBJ1-1, the complete variable domain reads GAGVSQSPSNKVTEKGKDVELRCDPISGHTALYWYRQSLGQGLEFLIYFQGNSAPDKSGLPSDRFSAERTGGSVSTLTIQRTQQEDSAVYLCASSSTVNTEAFFGQGTRLTVV.

The chain is built from TRBV28 and TRBJ1-2; D gene ambiguous. With 1 base removed from V and 0 bases from J, the gap between germline ends came to 18 bases. Germline CDR1 and CDR2: MDHEN and SYDVKM. The CDR3 has 18 residues. For the CDR3, the DNA is TGTGCCAGCAGTTTATCAGGTCTGGAGTACCCAGCTAACTATGGCTACACCTTC. This gives the protein CASSLSGLEYPANYGYTF.

The rearrangement links TRBV5-8 to TRBJ2-3; D uncertain. The ends were cut back, 2 bases at V and 2 bases at J, with 9 bases in the middle. This CDR3 comprises 14 residues. The germline gives CDR1 SGHTS, CDR2 YDEGEE. The CDR3 sequence: CASSFVEVTDTQYF. Here the CDR3 DNA reads TGTGCCAGCAGCTTTGTTGAGGTCACAGATACGCAGTATTTT.

To note about this clone: The sample holds other DNA sequences that translate to the same CDR3. The V gene is TRBV5-1, the J gene TRBJ2-5; possibly TRBD1 for D (5 bases). The CDR3 contains 14 residues. Germline V CDR1 and CDR2: SGHRS, YFSETQ. The V end lost 3 bases, the J end lost 3 bases, and 12 bases lay between the germline ends. The CDR3 bases are TGCGCCAGCAGCTCTCAAGGGGCGGAAGAGACCCAGTACTTC. It specifies CASSSQGAEETQYF.

The CDR3 protein is CASSQGAGTPDTQYF. DNA for the CDR3: TGCGCCAGCAGCCAAGGGGCAGGGACCCCAGATACGCAGTATTTT. The rearrangement links TRBV4-3 to TRBJ2-3, with D possibly being TRBD1 or TRBD2 (5 bases each). CDR1 and CDR2 from the germline V gene are LGHNA and YSLEER. V was clipped by 1 base and J by 4 bases, with 12 bases between them. The CDR3 spans 15 residues.

This chain uses TRBV6-6 with TRBJ2-2, with TRBD2 matching over 8 bases. Germline CDR1 and CDR2: MNHNY and SVGAGI (reference sequence). Germline trimming cut 0 bases from V and 4 bases from J; bases unmatched to any gene: 4. The CDR3 spans 16 residues. The CDR3 DNA follows: TGTGCCAGCAGTTACTCGATTCTAGCGGGCACCGGGGAGCTGTTTTTT. The encoded protein is CASSYSILAGTGELFF.

V usage is TRBV7-2 and J usage is TRBJ2-1; D gene ambiguous. Trimming removed 5 bases from V and 5 bases from J, with 10 bases in between. CDR1 and CDR2 (germline): SGHTA, FQGNSA. The CDR3 is 13 amino acids. In nucleotides, the CDR3 is TGTGCCAGCAGCCCCTCCCGCGACAATGAGCAGTTCTTC. Translated: CASSPSRDNEQFF.

This chain connects TRBV9 to TRBJ2-2, with 8 bases lining up with TRBD2. J gave up 6 bases and V 3 bases, and 4 bases lay outside the gene matches. CDR1 SGDLS and CDR2 YYNGEE come from the germline V gene. This CDR3 has 14 residues. CDR3 sequence: CASSAGLAPGELFF. The CDR3 DNA sequence: TGTGCCAGCAGCGCCGGACTAGCACCCGGGGAGCTGTTTTTT.

The chain couples TRBV27 to TRBJ1-3, with a weak D call TRBD1 (5 bases). V dropped 5 bases and J dropped 8 bases, with 13 bases sitting between them. From germline, CDR1 is MNHEY and CDR2 SMNVEV (reference sequence). This CDR3 is 13 amino acids long. The CDR3 DNA reads TGTGCCAGCAGTCATTTTACAGGCGACACCATATATTTT. Translated, it gives CASSHFTGDTIYF.

The V and J genes are TRBV5-1 and TRBJ2-5; D is unresolved. The CDR3 consists of 13 residues. Trimming pared 4 bases from V and 5 bases from J, leaving 12 bases between. Germline CDR1 SGHRS, CDR2 YFSETQ. As DNA, the CDR3 is TGCGCCAGCAGCCGGCAAGTGAGGGAGACCCAGTACTTC. It specifies CASSRQVRETQYF.

This clone came up once. The chain couples TRBV4-1 to TRBJ2-4; 13 nucleotides match TRBD2. J gave up 7 bases and V 4 bases, and 10 bases lay outside the gene matches. The CDR3 covers 17 residues. Germline assignment: CDR1 MGHRA and CDR2 YSYEKL. CDR3 in DNA: TGCGCCAGCAGCCGCCCCGGGACTAGCGGGACCCAGAACATTCAGTACTTC. Translating it yields CASSRPGTSGTQNIQYF.

The chain recombines TRBV6-5 with TRBJ2-7; D gene ambiguous. Trimming cost V 2 bases and J 8 bases, with 7 bases left between them. In germline, CDR1 is MNHEY, CDR2 SVGAGI. The length of the CDR3 is 11 residues. In nucleotides, the CDR3 is TGTGCCAGCAGTTACGGTCCTAAGCAGTACTTC. Encoded protein: CASSYGPKQYF.

The rearrangement joins TRBV7-2 to TRBJ2-5; tentatively, D is TRBD2 (5 bases). The germline gives CDR1 SGHTA, CDR2 FQGNSA. V gave up 5 bases and J gave up 4 bases, with 20 bases separating them. The CDR3 runs to 16 residues. The chain's CDR3 is CASSAVRTDSGETQYF. The CDR3 DNA reads TGTGCCAGCAGCGCCGTACGGACTGATTCTGGAGAGACCCAGTACTTC.